The entry below describes one TCR beta chain. Its antigen is not identified. These data are taken from a study of cytomegalovirus exposure and HLA in healthy donors. Findings of the study overall: A later analysis reportedly found that, within productive TCRs, an Asian-associated ancestry cluster had fewer N-insertions than the mean observed across the approximately 660 donors. It is likely that the observed cluster of highly shared sequence variants was a sequencing artifact. Sequences of the TCR beta chain were said to predict the HLA-A and HLA-B alleles of most subjects accurately. Reports indicated that the classifier achieved high specificity and sensitivity in diagnosing cytomegalovirus status.

The V segment lost 2 bases and the J segment 4 bases; nucleotides outside the gene matches: 7. The germline V gene encodes CDR1 MDHEN and CDR2 SYDVKM. The CDR3 covers 15 residues. PCR employed 60 Vbeta and 13 Jbeta primers. The assay was immunoSEQ multiplex PCR, and TCRdb's table has in-frame clones only and misses some. The sample has more than 80,000 clones, about 70% seen once. The sequence was obtained from a woman aged 50 to 60 in good health and CMV-seropositive. Sequenced material: PBMCs. The rearrangement links TRBV28 to TRBJ2-7; 8 nucleotides agree with TRBD1. The CDR3 DNA sequence: TGTGCCAGCAGTTTAACAGGACAGGGAGAATACGAGCAGTACTTC. Translation gives CASSLTGQGEYEQYF.